This T cell receptor beta chain was obtained from a study of shared clonotypes between healthy human individuals. The CDR3 runs 14 residues. With 10 bases removed from V and 0 bases from J, the gap between germline ends came to 13 bases. CDR1 is MNHNY, CDR2 SVGAGI, per germline (reference sequence). At the deep level, the assay was run. Produced via immunoSEQ multiplex PCR; TCRdb's table is partial and in-frame only. The table lists approximately 2.5 million clones, roughly 93% of them singletons. This rearrangement joins TRBV6-6 to TRBJ1-5; perhaps TRBD1 as D (6 bases). Material: naive CD4+ T cells from PBMCs. Subset indicated: CD45RA+ positively selected. The clonotype originates from a man between 18 and 35 years old in good health. Some clones in this sample may be carry-over from other donors' samples. The DNA of the CDR3 is TGTGCCACCACGACAGGTAATAGCAATCAGCCCCAGCATTTT. Protein product: CATTTGNSNQPQHF.